This T cell receptor beta chain emerged from a study of cytomegalovirus exposure and HLA in healthy donors. Study results and limitations: Donors were assumed by presence/absence analyses to have roughly uniform sequencing depth.

A word on this clone: The antigen remains undetermined.

Primers for the PCR totalled 60 Vbeta and 13 Jbeta. TCRdb's copy holds only in-frame clones and misses some; the assay was immunoSEQ multiplex PCR. This sample yields 150,000 to 180,000 clones, of which more than 75% are seen a single time; 10% to 15% belongs to the top ten. The germline V gene encodes CDR1 MDHEN and CDR2 SYDVKM. The CDR3 consists of 19 residues. V dropped 3 bases and J dropped 2 bases, with 22 bases sitting between them. This receptor was obtained from a man aged 25-45 years in good health and CMV-seropositive. This chain links TRBV28 with TRBJ1-4; D perhaps matches TRBD1 (6 bases). The sample consisted of PBMCs. The CDR3 coding sequence is TGTGCCAGCAGTTTCTTTATGGACAGCCTTTTTACTACTAATGAAAAACTGTTTTTT. Encoded protein: CASSFFMDSLFTTNEKLFF.